A single sample gave rise to the 21 T cell receptor beta chains below, sequenced in a study of T-cell reconstitution after alpha-beta-depleted transplantation in children. Unique molecular identifiers were incorporated into the prepared TCRbeta library. TCRdb recomputed calls from the PCR reads with MiXCR, one row per CDR3 protein. The sample lists 180,000 or so distinct CDR3 sequences, around 5.9% occurring once. The input for sequencing was PBMCs, taken before TCRalphabeta/CD19-depleted stem cell transplant. These TCRs come from a girl under three years old with combined immunodeficiency, due to receive a stem cell transplant.

Many counts were recorded for this clonotype. The gene calls are TRBV6-5 and TRBJ2-7; TRBD2 matches 9 bases. Per the germline V gene, CDR1 is MNHEY and CDR2 is SVGAGI. Trimming cost V 0 bases and J 2 bases; bases outside gene matches: 2. The CDR3 extends over 15 amino acids. Here the CDR3 reads CASSYSTSGTYEQYF. The CDR3 bases are TGTGCCAGCAGTTACTCGACTAGCGGAACCTACGAGCAGTACTTC.

This clonotype was seen many times. The V and J genes are TRBV24-1 and TRBJ2-3; 10 bases align to TRBD2. Germline values: CDR1 KGHDR, CDR2 SFDVKD. This CDR3 comprises 16 residues. V gave up 3 bases and J gave up 2 bases; unmatched junction bases: 4. DNA for the CDR3: TGTGCCACCAGTGATACCGGACTAGCGGACACAGATACGCAGTATTTT. It codes for CATSDTGLADTDTQYF.

This clonotype was observed at least ten times. The V and J genes are TRBV7-8 and TRBJ2-7, with D possibly called TRBD1 or TRBD2 (5 bases each). Germline V lookup: CDR1 SGHVS, CDR2 FQNEAQ. The CDR3 totals 14 residues. The germline V and J ends were trimmed by 4 bases and 3 bases, with 13 bases remaining between them. CDR3 sequence (DNA): TGTGCCAGCAGCTCGCTCCGGGACCTCTACGAGCAGTACTTC. Amino acids: CASSSLRDLYEQYF.

This clonotype was detected many times. The chain has TRBV27 and TRBJ2-1; 9 bases are shared with TRBD2. V dropped 5 bases and J dropped 10; count of bases not matched to a gene: 9. Looked up from germline, CDR1 is MNHEY and CDR2 is SMNVEV (reference sequence). The CDR3 has 14 residues. The CDR3: CASSPGLAQSEQFF. In DNA, the CDR3 is TGTGCCAGCAGTCCGGGACTAGCACAGAGCGAGCAGTTCTTC.

The sample holds many counts of this clonotype. This chain uses TRBV29-1 with TRBJ1-2; TRBD1 matches 10 bases. Germline V gene lookup returns CDR1 SQVTM and CDR2 ANQGSEA. J gave up 2 bases and V 6 bases, and 6 bases lay outside the gene matches. The CDR3 consists of 14 residues. The chain's CDR3 is CSVPRDRGNYGYTF. The CDR3 DNA reads as TGCAGCGTCCCCCGGGACAGGGGCAACTATGGCTACACCTTC.

The table lists this clonotype with many counts. Written as DNA, the CDR3 is TGCGCCAGCAGCCAATGGACAGGGGTTCCCGAGCAGTACTTC. It specifies CASSQWTGVPEQYF. V is TRBV4-1 and J is TRBJ2-7; 9 bases align to TRBD1. The ends lost 2 bases at V and 6 bases at J; junction bases unmatched: 5. The V gene's germline CDR1 is MGHRA and CDR2 YSYEKL. The CDR3 spans 14 residues.

In its sample, this clonotype was seen many times. The V and J genes are TRBV29-1 and TRBJ1-1; maybe TRBD1 (5 bases). V dropped 5 bases and J dropped 5 bases, with 21 bases sitting between them. Germline values: CDR1 SQVTM, CDR2 ANQGSEA. The CDR3 spans 15 residues. The CDR3 loop reads CSVSPGGQGGTEAFF. The CDR3 coding sequence is TGCAGCGTTAGCCCCGGCGGCCAGGGAGGTACTGAAGCTTTCTTT.

This clonotype was observed many times. The J gene is TRBJ1-2, the V gene TRBV5-6; weak D call: TRBD1 (6 bases). Germline CDR1 and CDR2: SGHDT and YYEEEE. The CDR3 sequence is 14 residues long. V lost 4 bases to trimming and J lost 8 bases, with 18 bases between them. The CDR3 nucleotides are TGTGCCAGCAGCCTACGACCAGGGGTTCTGGGCTACACCTTC. This codes for CASSLRPGVLGYTF.

This clonotype was observed at least ten times. The rearrangement links TRBV4-3 to TRBJ2-1; 8 nucleotides align to TRBD1. CDR3 length: 15 amino acids. The germline V gene has CDR1 LGHNA and CDR2 YSLEER. The V gene end was trimmed by 4 bases and the J gene end by 0 bases; junction bases not matched to a gene: 2. The CDR3 sequence is CASSPGGDSYNEQFF. CDR3 sequence (DNA): TGCGCCAGCAGCCCAGGGGGCGACTCCTACAATGAGCAGTTCTTC.

This clonotype occurred many times. The J gene is TRBJ1-6, the V gene TRBV15; D ambiguous. The CDR3 has 13 residues. The V gene lost 5 bases and the J gene lost 6 bases, with 8 bases spanning the gap. From germline, CDR1 is LNHNV and CDR2 YYDKDF (reference sequence). CDR3 coding DNA: TGTGCCACCAGCGAGGGATTTAATTCACCCCTCCACTTT. It is translated as CATSEGFNSPLHF.

The CDR3: CASSSGPICEQYF. DNA of the CDR3: TGTGCCAGCAGCTCCGGACCGATCTGCGAGCAGTACTTC. This chain links TRBV7-7 with TRBJ2-7; the D is unclear. The CDR3 covers 13 residues. V gave up 4 bases and J gave up 6 bases, with 13 bases separating them. Germline loops: CDR1 SSHAT, CDR2 FNYEAQ (reference sequence).

This clonotype has ten or more counts. The chain employs TRBV29-1 and TRBJ2-5, with D tentatively TRBD1 (6 bases). Germline values: CDR1 SQVTM, CDR2 ANQGSEA. Between the trimmed V and J ends, which lost 5 bases and 2 bases, there was a span of 9 bases. CDR3 length: 12 residues. The CDR3 loop is CSVCRGQETQYF. The CDR3 nucleotides read TGCAGCGTTTGTAGGGGGCAAGAGACCCAGTACTTC.

This clonotype was seen many times. The V gene is TRBV6-2 or TRBV6-3, the J gene TRBJ2-1, with 10 bases aligning to TRBD2. Germline values: CDR1 MNHEY, CDR2 SVGEGT. Trimming cost V 0 bases and J 0 bases; bases outside gene matches: 11. There are 20 residues in the CDR3. CDR3 amino acids: CASSYSMVAGGPSSYNEQFF. DNA for the CDR3: TGTGCCAGCAGTTACTCGATGGTAGCGGGGGGACCAAGCTCCTACAATGAGCAGTTCTTC.

The chain has TRBV7-9 and TRBJ1-2; maybe TRBD1 (5 bases). V lost 1 base and J 2 bases, leaving 11 bases between the germline ends. The CDR3 is made up of 15 amino acids. Germline lookup yields CDR1 SEHNR and CDR2 FQNEAQ (reference sequence). The CDR3 region has the DNA TGTGCCAGCAGCTTAGGAACAGGAGCAAACTATGGCTACACCTTC. This translates into CASSLGTGANYGYTF.

This clonotype appeared many times. This chain links TRBV29-1 with TRBJ2-7; no definite D call. CDR1 is SQVTM, CDR2 ANQGSEA, per germline. The CDR3 is 15 amino acids. V was pared by 5 bases and J by 0 bases, with 17 bases between. CDR3 loop: CSVRLQHKISYEQYF. The CDR3 DNA reads as TGCAGCGTTCGTTTACAGCACAAAATCTCCTACGAGCAGTACTTC.

The sample holds many counts of this clonotype. The chain is built from TRBV11-2 and TRBJ2-5; D gene unclear. The germline V gene encodes CDR1 SGHAT and CDR2 FQNNGV. CDR3 size: 16 residues. Deletions cut 5 bases from V and 4 bases from J, with 20 bases between. The CDR3 region has the DNA TGTGCCAGCAGCCCTACAGTCGAGACCCTTGGAGAGACCCAGTACTTC. Encoded protein: CASSPTVETLGETQYF.

The chain uses TRBV12-3 or TRBV12-4 and TRBJ2-7, with TRBD2 identical over 10 bases. V was clipped by 1 base and J by 6 bases; unmatched bases: 3. This CDR3 is built from 14 residues. In nucleotides, the CDR3 is TGTGCCAGCAGTTTAGGTAGCGGGGGGTTCGAGCAGTACTTC. It codes for CASSLGSGGFEQYF.

This clonotype was picked up many times. The chain links TRBV9 to TRBJ1-5; D is unclear. The CDR3 is 14 amino acids. Trimming cost V 0 bases and J 11 bases, with 15 bases left between them. CDR1 and CDR2 (germline): SGDLS, YYNGEE. CDR3 DNA sequence: TGTGCCAGCAGCGTAGGACTGCCGGAATCGGCCCAGCATTTT. Translation: CASSVGLPESAQHF.

This clonotype was counted many times. The rearrangement joins TRBV7-2 to TRBJ2-1; 12 bases are a match to TRBD2. CDR3 length equals 16 residues. After removal of 3 bases from V and 9 bases from J, the junction contained 9 bases not matched to a gene. Germline V gene sequence: CDR1 SGHTA, CDR2 FQGNSA. Here the CDR3 reads CASSLYRLAGVGEQFF. CDR3 in DNA: TGTGCCAGCAGCTTGTACCGACTAGCGGGAGTGGGTGAGCAGTTCTTC.

This clonotype was found many times. V usage is TRBV24-1 and J usage is TRBJ1-1; D is unresolved. Germline loops: CDR1 KGHDR, CDR2 SFDVKD. V lost 7 bases and J lost 5, with 13 bases in between. The CDR3 sequence is 13 residues long. CDR3 sequence reads: CATSLGARTEAFF. The CDR3 DNA sequence: TGTGCCACCAGCCTGGGTGCGCGGACTGAAGCTTTCTTT.

This clonotype has at least ten counts. The rearrangement joins TRBV29-1 to TRBJ2-7; D is ambiguous. V was trimmed by 4 bases and J by 6 bases, leaving 7 bases between them. Germline assignment: CDR1 SQVTM and CDR2 ANQGSEA. The CDR3 length is 10 residues. The CDR3 DNA sequence: TGCAGCGTTGGGTGGGGCGAGCAGTACTTC. Its protein is CSVGWGEQYF.